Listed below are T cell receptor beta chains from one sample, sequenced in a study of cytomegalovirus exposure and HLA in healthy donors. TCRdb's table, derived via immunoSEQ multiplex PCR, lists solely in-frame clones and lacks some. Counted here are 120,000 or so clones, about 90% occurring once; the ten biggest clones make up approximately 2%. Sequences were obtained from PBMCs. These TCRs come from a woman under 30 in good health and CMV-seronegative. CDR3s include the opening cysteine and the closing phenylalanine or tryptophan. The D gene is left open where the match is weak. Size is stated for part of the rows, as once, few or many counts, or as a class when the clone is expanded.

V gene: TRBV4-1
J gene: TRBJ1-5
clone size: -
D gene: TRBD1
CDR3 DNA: TGCGCCAGCAGCCAAGATCCGGGACAGGGGGCGCGGACCTCCCAGCATTTT
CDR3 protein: CASSQDPGQGARTSQHF

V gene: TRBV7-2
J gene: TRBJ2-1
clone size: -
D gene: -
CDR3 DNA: TGTGCCAGCAGCTTAGGAACTAGATCTTACTCCTACAATGAGCAGTTCTTC
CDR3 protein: CASSLGTRSYSYNEQFF

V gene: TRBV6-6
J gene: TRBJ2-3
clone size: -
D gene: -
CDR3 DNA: TGTGCCAGCAGCTCCTGGGACTCTCAAGATACGCAGTATTTT
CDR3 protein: CASSSWDSQDTQYF

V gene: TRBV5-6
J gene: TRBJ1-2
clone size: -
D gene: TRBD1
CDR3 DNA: TGTGCCAGCAGCTTTACAGGGGGCGTATTAAGGAGGGGCTACACCTTC
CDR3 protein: CASSFTGGVLRRGYTF

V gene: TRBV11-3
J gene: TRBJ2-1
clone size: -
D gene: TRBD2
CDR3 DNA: TGTGCCAGCAGCCGAAGGACTAGCGGCTACAATGAGCAGTTCTTC
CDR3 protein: CASSRRTSGYNEQFF

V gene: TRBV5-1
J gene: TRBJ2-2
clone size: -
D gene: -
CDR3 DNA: TGCGCCAGCAGCTTGGATGGGCAGGTGAACACCGGGGAGCTGTTTTTT
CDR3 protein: CASSLDGQVNTGELFF

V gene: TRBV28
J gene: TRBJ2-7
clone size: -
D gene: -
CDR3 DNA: TGTGCCAGCAGTCCTTACAAACAGGGTCACTACGAGCAGTACTTC
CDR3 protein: CASSPYKQGHYEQYF

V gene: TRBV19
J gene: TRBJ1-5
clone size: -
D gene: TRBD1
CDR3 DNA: TGTGCCAGTAGTTCGGGACAGGGGGCTATGGGCAATCAGCCCCAGCATTTT
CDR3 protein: CASSSGQGAMGNQPQHF

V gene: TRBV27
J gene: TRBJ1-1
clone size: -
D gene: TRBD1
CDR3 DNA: TGTGCCAGCAGTGCCGACAGGGAAACTTTCTTT
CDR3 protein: CASSADRETFF

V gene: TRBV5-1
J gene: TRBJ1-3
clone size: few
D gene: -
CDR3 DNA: TGCGCCAGCAGCTTGGCTATGCGTCCCTACTCTGGAAACACCATATATTTT
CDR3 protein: CASSLAMRPYSGNTIYF

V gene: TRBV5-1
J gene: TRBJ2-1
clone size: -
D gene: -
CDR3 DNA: TGCGCCAGCAGCTTGGCCCTGGCAGGTAACGGCAATGAGCAGTTCTTC
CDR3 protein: CASSLALAGNGNEQFF

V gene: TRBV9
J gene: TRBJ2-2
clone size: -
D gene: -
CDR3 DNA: TGTGCCAGCAGCCCCCGGAGGGCCCCCGGGGAGCTGTTTTTT
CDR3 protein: CASSPRRAPGELFF

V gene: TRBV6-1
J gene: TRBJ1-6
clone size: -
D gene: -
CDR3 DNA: TGTGCCAGCGGGGCGAACTGGTATAATTCACCCCTCCACTTT
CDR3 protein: CASGANWYNSPLHF

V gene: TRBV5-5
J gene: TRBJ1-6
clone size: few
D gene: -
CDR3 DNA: TGTGCCAGCAGCTTGGCGGCGGTCAGGGGTACGCCTGTGGATTCACCCCTCCACTTT
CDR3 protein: CASSLAAVRGTPVDSPLHF

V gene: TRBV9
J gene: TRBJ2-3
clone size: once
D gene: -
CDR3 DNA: TGTGCCAGCAGCGTAGTCTCTAGCGGCACAGATACGCAGTATTTT
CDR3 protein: CASSVVSSGTDTQYF

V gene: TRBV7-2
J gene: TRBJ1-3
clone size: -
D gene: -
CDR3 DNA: TGTGCCAGCAGCTTAGCCCTGGGAGGATCCTCTGGAAACACCATATATTTT
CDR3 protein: CASSLALGGSSGNTIYF